Below, 27 T cell receptor beta chains from the same sample are listed, as sequenced in a study of read filtering for tumor transcriptome and immune sequencing. From 400 to 450 ng of RNA, a library with molecular barcoded alpha/delta and beta/gamma adaptors was made. MiXCR, run by TCRdb on the reads, gives a single entry per CDR3 protein. The data contain 15,000 or so distinct CDR3 sequences, roughly 21% of them singletons. Material for sequencing was a population of CD138-negative cells sorted from bone marrow. These receptors were collected from a donor older than 35 with multiple myeloma.

This clonotype has ten or more counts. The chain carries TRBV11-2 and TRBJ1-3; tentative D call: TRBD1 (6 bases). The CDR3 has 16 residues. The germline CDR1 and CDR2 sequences are SGHAT and FQNNGV. V lost 5 bases, J lost 0 bases, and 14 bases lay in between. The DNA for the CDR3 is TGTGCCAGCAGCGCTAATGGGGGCTCCTCTGGAAACACCATATATTTT. This sequence encodes CASSANGGSSGNTIYF. Full variable domain (outside the CDR3, taken from reference TRBV11-2 and TRBJ1-3): EAGVAQSPRYKIIEKRQSVAFWCNPISGHATLYWYQQILGQGPKLLIQFQNNGVVDDSQLPKDRFSAERLKGVDSTLKIQPAKLEDSAVYLCASSANGGSSGNTIYFGEGSWLTVV.

This clonotype appeared a few times. The V and J genes are TRBV12-3 or TRBV12-4 and TRBJ1-1; D might be TRBD1 (6 bases). Trimming stripped 4 bases from V and 5 bases from J, with 14 bases between. The CDR3 sequence is 14 residues long. CDR3 sequence: CASSWQGPETEAFF. The CDR3 DNA is TGTGCCAGCAGTTGGCAGGGGCCTGAGACTGAAGCTTTCTTT.

This clonotype was detected ten times or more. The rearrangement uses TRBV12-3 or TRBV12-4 and TRBJ2-5; TRBD2 matches at 12 bases. This CDR3 is built from 15 residues. V shed 5 bases and J 5 bases; nucleotides not matched to a gene: 6. The CDR3 DNA follows: TGTGCCAGCAGTAGCGGGACTAGCGGGTCGGAGACCCAGTACTTC. Translation gives CASSSGTSGSETQYF.

The table lists this clonotype with a few counts. The chain combines TRBV5-4 with TRBJ2-3; D not certain. This CDR3 comprises 15 residues. V was pared by 0 bases and J by 2 bases, with 10 bases between. The V gene's germline CDR1 is SGHNT and CDR2 YYREEE (reference sequence). The CDR3 DNA reads TGTGCCAGCAGCTTGGACTTGACAAACACAGATACGCAGTATTTT. It encodes CASSLDLTNTDTQYF.

This clonotype was seen repeatedly, ten times or more. V is TRBV28 and J is TRBJ2-2; 9 bases match TRBD2. Trimming at V came to 5 bases and at J to 6 bases, leaving 10 bases not matched to a gene. This CDR3 contains 16 residues. Germline V lookup: CDR1 MDHEN, CDR2 SYDVKM. CDR3 DNA sequence: TGTGCCAGCAGTGTAGCGGGGGCGACGGGCCCCGGGGAGCTGTTTTTT. Amino acid sequence: CASSVAGATGPGELFF.

Many counts were recorded for this clonotype. CDR3: CASSGTANTGELFF. The CDR3 coding sequence is TGTGCCAGCAGCGGGACAGCGAACACCGGGGAGCTGTTTTTT. The V call is TRBV7-2, the J call TRBJ2-2, with 7 bases aligning to TRBD1. Trimming cost V 5 bases and J 0 bases; bases outside gene matches: 0. The V gene's germline CDR1 is SGHTA and CDR2 FQGNSA. The CDR3 totals 14 residues. The full variable domain, rest sourced from reference TRBV7-2 and TRBJ2-2, is GAGVSQSPSNKVTEKGKDVELRCDPISGHTALYWYRQSLGQGLEFLIYFQGNSAPDKSGLPSDRFSAERTGGSVSTLTIQRTQQEDSAVYLCASSGTANTGELFFGEGSRLTVL.

This chain joins TRBV27 and TRBJ1-2; 7 nucleotides line up with TRBD1. The CDR3 has 14 residues. The V gene's germline CDR1 is MNHEY and CDR2 SMNVEV (reference sequence). The trim removed 2 bases at V and 7 bases at J, leaving 7 bases unmatched. This CDR3 reads CASSLQQGMGGYTF. CDR3 bases: TGTGCCAGCAGTTTACAACAGGGGATGGGTGGCTACACCTTC.

The gene calls are TRBV19 and TRBJ1-5, with a possible D match to TRBD1 (6 bases). Per the germline V gene, CDR1 is LNHDA and CDR2 is SQIVND (reference sequence). The CDR3 spans 15 residues. With 3 bases removed from V and 3 bases from J, the gap between germline ends came to 12 bases. In DNA form, the CDR3 reads TGTGCCAGTAGTATTAGGCAGGGGCACAATCAGCCCCAGCATTTT. Translation: CASSIRQGHNQPQHF.

On this clonotype: One end of the junction fails to match germline, which may point to a read error. V usage is TRBV5-1 and J usage is TRBJ2-7; D gene unclear. CDR1 and CDR2 (germline): SGHRS, YFSETQ. The length of the CDR3 is 14 residues. In DNA form, the CDR3 reads TGCGCCAGCTCCCCGGACGGATCGTACTACGAGCAATACTTC. The encoded protein is CASSPDGSYYEQYF.

This clonotype was seen more than once but under ten times. V is TRBV14 and J is TRBJ2-3; possible D gene TRBD2, 6 bases. Trimming took off 4 bases at V and 6 bases at J, with 17 bases between the two ends. Germline loops: CDR1 SGHDN, CDR2 FVKESK. The CDR3 is 15 amino acids. DNA of the CDR3: TGTGCCAGCAGCCTAGCGGTGGGACTTCCGGATACGCAGTATTTT. This translates into CASSLAVGLPDTQYF.

This clonotype was seen a few times. The chain has TRBV5-1 and TRBJ1-4; perhaps TRBD1 as D (5 bases). This CDR3 contains 15 residues. In germline, CDR1 is SGHRS, CDR2 YFSETQ. The V and J ends lost 0 bases and 1 base respectively, with 7 bases between them. Written as DNA, the CDR3 is TGCGCCAGCAGCTTGGCAGGGCTAACTAATGAAAAACTGTTTTTT. Amino acids: CASSLAGLTNEKLFF.

This clonotype has only one observation. V is TRBV10-3 and J is TRBJ2-1; TRBD2 matches 7 bases. This CDR3 is built from 16 residues. CDR1 and CDR2 (germline): ENHRY, SYGVKD. Trimming at V came to 8 bases and at J to 0 bases, leaving 10 bases not matched to a gene. CDR3 loop: CAIGAGDPGSYNEQFF. The CDR3 DNA reads as TGTGCCATCGGGGCGGGGGACCCAGGCTCCTACAATGAGCAGTTCTTC.

This rearrangement joins TRBV12-3 or TRBV12-4 to TRBJ2-7; no clear D gene. The ends were cut back, 3 bases at V and 5 bases at J, with 8 bases in the middle. This CDR3 contains 12 residues. DNA for the CDR3: TGTGCCAGCAGTTTTCGGCACCACGAGCAGTACTTC. This codes for CASSFRHHEQYF.

A word on this clonotype: This may be a read error, as it is one base from a much larger clone. The genes are TRBV25-1 and TRBJ2-1, with a weak D call TRBD2 (5 bases). The CDR3 extends over 12 amino acids. Germline lookup yields CDR1 MGHDK and CDR2 SYGVNS. This CDR3 is CASTSRADEQSF. The CDR3, as DNA: TGTGCCAGCACCTCGAGGGCGGATGAGCAGTCCTTC.

In DNA, the CDR3 is TGTGCCAGCAGCCAGGGCGCGTCTGATACGCAGTATTTT. Protein sequence: CASSQGASDTQYF. The chain uses TRBV11-3 and TRBJ2-3; D perhaps matches TRBD1 (5 bases). Looked up from germline, CDR1 is SGHNT and CDR2 is YENEEA. The CDR3 is made up of 13 amino acids. V was shortened by 5 bases and J by 6 bases, with 12 bases between the two germline ends.

The gene calls are TRBV3-1 and TRBJ1-2; TRBD1 agrees at 8 bases. J gave up 6 bases and V 0 bases, and 3 bases lay outside the gene matches. This CDR3 spans 14 amino acids. The germline CDR1 and CDR2 sequences are LGHDT and YNNKEL (reference sequence). CDR3 sequence (DNA): TGTGCCAGCAGCCAAGATGGACAGGGTGATGGCTACACCTTC. Amino acids: CASSQDGQGDGYTF.

The table lists this clonotype with many counts. The J gene is TRBJ2-7, the V gene TRBV9; D perhaps matches TRBD1 (6 bases). The CDR3 length is 14 residues. Germline loops: CDR1 SGDLS, CDR2 YYNGEE. V was shortened by 3 bases and J by 3 bases, with 13 bases between the two germline ends. The CDR3 coding sequence is TGTGCCAGCAGCGCGTCCGGGACAAACTACGAGCAGTACTTC. Residues: CASSASGTNYEQYF.

The V call is TRBV5-1, the J call TRBJ2-3, with D possibly called TRBD1 or TRBD2 (5 bases each). Germline loops: CDR1 SGHRS, CDR2 YFSETQ. V lost 0 bases and J 6 bases, leaving 14 bases between the germline ends. This CDR3 is 15 amino acids long. DNA of the CDR3: TGCGCCAGCAGCTTGGCTTCGGGACCGGGCGATACGCAGTATTTT. Translating it yields CASSLASGPGDTQYF.

This clonotype was picked up a small number of times. V usage is TRBV6-5 and J usage is TRBJ2-3; 10 nucleotides match TRBD2. The CDR3 covers 13 residues. V was pared by 10 bases and J by 6 bases, with 7 bases of the junction left unmatched. The V gene's germline CDR1 is MNHEY and CDR2 SVGAGI. The CDR3 bases are TGTGCCACCACCGGGACTAGCGACGATACGCAGTATTTT. Amino acid sequence: CATTGTSDDTQYF.

V gene TRBV11-3 combines with J gene TRBJ2-7; 10 bases fit TRBD1. Germline values: CDR1 SGHNT, CDR2 YENEEA. V gave up 0 bases and J gave up 0 bases; unmatched junction bases: 2. The CDR3 is 16 residues long. CDR3 loop: CASSLDRTGGSYEQYF. In nucleotides, the CDR3 is TGTGCCAGCAGCTTAGATCGGACAGGGGGCTCCTACGAGCAGTACTTC.

V is TRBV4-1 and J is TRBJ2-7; 7 bases map to TRBD2. Germline CDR1 and CDR2: MGHRA and YSYEKL. The J segment lost 8 bases and the V segment lost 1 base, leaving 8 bases of the junction unmatched. CDR3 length equals 14 residues. For the CDR3, the DNA is TGCGCCAGCAGCCAAGGCCTTGGGACTAACAAGCAGTACTTC. Protein: CASSQGLGTNKQYF.

This clonotype was counted between two and nine times. V usage is TRBV29-1 and J usage is TRBJ2-1; 8 bases line up with TRBD1. Germline trimming cut 4 bases from V and 5 bases from J; bases unmatched to any gene: 4. This CDR3 spans 13 amino acids. CDR1 is SQVTM, CDR2 ANQGSEA, per germline. The CDR3 region is CSVVGQDNNEQFF. The CDR3 DNA is TGCAGCGTTGTGGGACAGGATAACAATGAGCAGTTCTTC.

This chain links TRBV30 with TRBJ1-1, with D perhaps TRBD1 (5 bases). The V end was cut by 6 bases, the J end by 5 bases, with 19 bases between. The CDR3 runs to 14 residues. The germline CDR1 and CDR2 sequences are GTSNPN and SVGIG (reference sequence). The CDR3 loop is CACPVPSGGTEAFF. DNA of the CDR3: TGTGCCTGCCCTGTACCCTCCGGGGGTACTGAAGCTTTCTTT.

This clonotype was counted ten times or more. V usage is TRBV20-1 and J usage is TRBJ2-3; D is uncertain. Germline V CDR1 and CDR2: DFQATT, SNEGSKA (reference sequence). V lost 4 bases and J lost 9, with 14 bases in between. The CDR3 consists of 12 residues. In DNA form, the CDR3 reads TGCAGTGCTATCCCCACAGAGAGAACGCAGTATTTT. It translates to CSAIPTERTQYF.

The sample holds one count of this clonotype. Since a much larger clone is just one base distant, this may be a read error. This sequence joins TRBV24-1 and TRBJ2-3, with D possibly TRBD1 on 5 matching bases. The last part of the DNA fits TRBJ1-5 better; the J call may be wrong. The germline CDR1 and CDR2 sequences are KGHDR and SFDVKD. There are 15 residues in the CDR3. The CDR3 sequence: CATSDGGLNADTQHF. The CDR3 nucleotides read TGTGCCACCAGTGATGGGGGACTAAACGCAGATACGCAGCATTTT.

In the case of this clonotype: This sequence may be a read error, since a much larger clone differs from it by one base. The V gene is TRBV19, the J gene TRBJ2-1; TRBD2 matches at 12 bases. This CDR3 spans 17 amino acids. V was clipped by 4 bases and J by 8 bases; unmatched bases: 12. The V gene's germline CDR1 is LNHDA and CDR2 SQIVND (reference sequence). For the CDR3, the DNA is TGTGCCAGTAGTAAGAACCTCGGACTAGCGGGGAACGATGAGCAGTTCTTC. It yields the protein CASSKNLGLAGNDEQFF.

On this clonotype itself: A much more abundant neighbour one base away suggests this may be a read error. The genes are TRBV12-3 or TRBV12-4 and TRBJ2-1, with 7 bases matching TRBD2. The CDR3 loop spans 17 amino acids. The DNA for the CDR3 is TGTGCCAGCACCCTAGCGGTCCAGCGGGCGACCTACAATGAGCTGTTCTTC. It translates to CASTLAVQRATYNELFF.